The next 31 T cell receptor beta chains were all read from a single sample in a study of T cell changes during pregnancy in multiple sclerosis. Sequencing was performed with immunoSEQ multiplex PCR; in TCRdb, only in-frame clones are kept and a portion is missing. The top ten hold 2.5% of the sample, which has approximately 80,000 clones, about 94% seen once. Sequencing used peripheral blood, obtained in the third trimester of pregnancy. Source of these receptors: a female donor with multiple sclerosis, enrolled in a pregnancy study.

The V gene is TRBV4-2, the J gene TRBJ1-2; the D gene is possibly TRBD1 (5 bases). The germline V gene encodes CDR1 LGHNA and CDR2 YNFKEQ. The CDR3 totals 14 residues. The ends were cut back, 3 bases at V and 1 base at J, with 9 bases in the middle. This CDR3 is CASSHVDSNYGYTF. The CDR3 DNA reads TGTGCCAGCAGCCATGTCGACAGTAACTATGGCTACACCTTC.

This chain joins TRBV5-6 and TRBJ1-5; 8 positions match TRBD1. CDR1 SGHDT and CDR2 YYEEEE come from the germline V gene. The CDR3 loop spans 16 amino acids. V was clipped by 3 bases and J by 1 base; unmatched bases: 6. In nucleotides, the CDR3 is TGTGCCAGCAGCTGGTGGACAGGGCTGAGCAATCAGCCCCAGCATTTT. Translated: CASSWWTGLSNQPQHF.

This sequence joins TRBV6-6 and TRBJ2-2; D gene uncertain. The germline V gene has CDR1 MNHNY and CDR2 SVGAGI (reference sequence). This CDR3 is 15 amino acids long. V was cut by 0 bases and J by 1 base, with 6 bases left in between. CDR3 in amino acids: CASSYSSMNTGELFF. CDR3 DNA sequence: TGTGCCAGCAGTTACTCGAGCATGAACACCGGGGAGCTGTTTTTT.

The chain combines TRBV6-5 with TRBJ1-2, with D possibly being TRBD1 (6 bases). The CDR3 has 13 residues. V gave up 2 bases and J gave up 6 bases, with 10 bases separating them. The germline gives CDR1 MNHEY, CDR2 SVGAGI. CDR3 loop: CASSYEGVHGYTF. CDR3 in DNA: TGTGCCAGCAGTTACGAGGGGGTGCATGGCTACACCTTC.

The rearrangement links TRBV30 to TRBJ2-4; a possible D gene is TRBD2 (5 bases). Trimming removed 3 bases from V and 0 bases from J, with 18 bases in between. Per the germline V gene, CDR1 is GTSNPN and CDR2 is SVGIG (reference sequence). This CDR3 region has 17 residues. The CDR3 DNA reads TGTGCCTGGAGACCAACGGGGTTTAGTATAGCCAAAAACATTCAGTACTTC. Translated: CAWRPTGFSIAKNIQYF.

The chain combines TRBV5-1 with TRBJ1-3, with 9 bases lining up with TRBD1. Per the germline V gene, CDR1 is SGHRS and CDR2 is YFSETQ. The CDR3 loop spans 17 amino acids. The trim removed 5 bases at V and 8 bases at J, leaving 17 bases unmatched. This CDR3 reads CASSLTSTGTGYDTIYF. CDR3 DNA sequence: TGCGCCAGCAGTTTGACCTCTACCGGGACAGGGTATGACACCATATATTTT.

The rearrangement links TRBV30 to TRBJ1-2; a weak D match, TRBD1 (5 bases). Per the germline V gene, CDR1 is GTSNPN and CDR2 is SVGIG (reference sequence). Trimming removed 0 bases at V and 4 bases at J, with 15 bases between. The CDR3 extends over 15 amino acids. The CDR3 DNA is TGTGCCTGGAGTGTACGGGGGTTGGCCTCCTATGGCTACACCTTC. Translated, it gives CAWSVRGLASYGYTF. The full variable domain, completed using reference TRBV30 and TRBJ1-2, is SQTIHQWPATLVQPVGSPLSLECTVEGTSNPNLYWYRQAAGRGLQLLFYSVGIGQISSEVPQNLSASRPQDRQFILSSKKLLLSDSGFYLCAWSVRGLASYGYTFGSGTRLTVV.

The DNA for the CDR3 is TGTGCCAGCAGTGGTATGACAGGGCAAGAGTATGGCTACACCTTC. It specifies CASSGMTGQEYGYTF. The chain combines TRBV28 with TRBJ1-2, with 7 bases matching TRBD1. CDR1 MDHEN and CDR2 SYDVKM come from the germline V gene. This CDR3 region has 15 residues. Germline trimming cut 5 bases from V and 5 bases from J; bases unmatched to any gene: 11.

The J gene is TRBJ1-1, the V gene TRBV5-1, with D uncertain. Germline V gene lookup returns CDR1 SGHRS and CDR2 YFSETQ. There are 13 residues in the CDR3. Trimming stripped 3 bases from V and 3 bases from J, with 9 bases between. Here the CDR3 reads CASSWAGDTEAFF. The CDR3 DNA follows: TGCGCCAGCAGCTGGGCGGGAGACACTGAAGCTTTCTTT.

This clone was counted once. The V call is TRBV30, the J call TRBJ1-1; TRBD1 aligns across 8 bases. Losses at the gene ends were 1 base for V and 3 bases for J; bases not matched to a gene: 1. The CDR3 spans 13 residues. Looked up from germline, CDR1 is GTSNPN and CDR2 is SVGIG (reference sequence). The CDR3 spells CAWSATGDTEAFF. CDR3 DNA sequence: TGTGCCTGGAGTGCGACAGGGGACACTGAAGCTTTCTTT.

The rearrangement links TRBV6-5 to TRBJ2-1, with 9 nucleotides matching TRBD2. This CDR3 is built from 12 residues. Germline lookup yields CDR1 MNHEY and CDR2 SVGAGI. The trim removed 1 base at V and 16 bases at J, leaving 5 bases unmatched. CDR3 sequence reads: CASSYLAGEKFF. The CDR3 DNA follows: TGTGCCAGCAGTTACTTAGCGGGGGAAAAATTCTTC.

The V and J genes are TRBV5-1 and TRBJ2-5; D perhaps matches TRBD1 (5 bases). The CDR3 totals 13 residues. V was clipped by 4 bases and J by 2 bases, with 9 bases between them. The V gene's germline CDR1 is SGHRS and CDR2 YFSETQ. Written as DNA, the CDR3 is TGCGCCAGCAGCAAAACAGGACAAGAGACCCAGTACTTC. This gives the protein CASSKTGQETQYF.

The genes are TRBV9 and TRBJ2-2; 7 nucleotides match TRBD2. Germline-derived CDR1 and CDR2 are SGDLS and YYNGEE. After removal of 4 bases from V and 4 bases from J, the junction contained 4 bases not matched to a gene. This CDR3 has 14 residues. In DNA form, the CDR3 reads TGTGCCAGCAGCCCCCCTAGCGGCACCGGGGAGCTGTTTTTT. Protein product: CASSPPSGTGELFF. The full variable domain, rest sourced from reference TRBV9 and TRBJ2-2, is DSGVTQTPKHLITATGQRVTLRCSPRSGDLSVYWYQQSLDQGLQFLIQYYNGEERAKGNILERFSAQQFPDLHSELNLSSLELGDSALYFCASSPPSGTGELFFGEGSRLTVL.

The chain recombines TRBV9 with TRBJ2-7, with D possibly TRBD1 on 5 matching bases. Germline loops: CDR1 SGDLS, CDR2 YYNGEE. The CDR3 extends over 18 amino acids. Trimming took off 0 bases at V and 6 bases at J, with 25 bases between the two ends. CDR3 in DNA: TGTGCCAGCAGCGTAGTACCAGGGCTGGGGTCCGCCCAGGGCGAGCAGTACTTC. Amino acids: CASSVVPGLGSAQGEQYF.

This sequence joins TRBV6-1 and TRBJ1-1, with 7 nucleotides matching TRBD1. The CDR3 is 15 amino acids. The J segment lost 4 bases and the V segment lost 6 bases, leaving 11 bases of the junction unmatched. In germline, CDR1 is MNHNS, CDR2 SASEGT. CDR3 nucleotides: TGTGCCAGCAGGGCATTACAGGGGTATGGCACTGAAGCTTTCTTT. As protein: CASRALQGYGTEAFF.

The chain is built from TRBV7-8 and TRBJ2-1; 9 positions agree with TRBD2. CDR3 size: 18 residues. Per the germline V gene, CDR1 is SGHVS and CDR2 is FQNEAQ. V was clipped by 1 base and J by 9 bases; unmatched bases: 16. CDR3 coding DNA: TGTGCCAGCAGCTTAGGGTTTCAGAGCGGGGGGATGGGGGGTGAGCAGTTCTTC. Translated: CASSLGFQSGGMGGEQFF.

The gene calls are TRBV6-5 and TRBJ1-3; 7 bases fit TRBD1. The CDR3 is 15 residues long. Trimming removed 4 bases from V and 2 bases from J; junction bases left unmatched: 5. Germline V lookup: CDR1 MNHEY, CDR2 SVGAGI. The CDR3 DNA is TGTGCCAGCAGTTCACAGGGGCTACCTGGAAACACCATATATTTT. Amino acid sequence: CASSSQGLPGNTIYF.

This rearrangement joins TRBV7-3 to TRBJ2-2, with TRBD2 matching over 12 bases. Germline loops: CDR1 SGHTA, CDR2 FQGTGA. This CDR3 region has 17 residues. The V and J ends lost 5 bases and 4 bases, in that order; junction bases with no gene match: 8. The CDR3 nucleotides are TGTGCCAGCAGCCAAACTAGCGGGGGGCAGGGCACCGGGGAGCTGTTTTTT. This gives the protein CASSQTSGGQGTGELFF. The whole variable domain, filled in from reference TRBV7-3 and TRBJ2-2, reads GAGVSQTPSNKVTEKGKYVELRCDPISGHTALYWYRQSLGQGPEFLIYFQGTGAADDSGLPNDRFFAVRPEGSVSTLKIQRTERGDSAVYLCASSQTSGGQGTGELFFGEGSRLTVL.

This chain connects TRBV18 to TRBJ2-3; 10 bases align to TRBD2. Germline V gives CDR1 KGHSH, CDR2 LQKENI. The CDR3 spans 15 residues. V trimming: 4 bases; J trimming: 2 bases; junction bases outside the gene matches: 3. CDR3 DNA sequence: TGTGCCAGCTCACTCCTAGCGGGGGTCACAGATACGCAGTATTTT. Its translation is CASSLLAGVTDTQYF.

The J gene is TRBJ2-7, the V gene TRBV14, with 7 bases identical to TRBD2. V shed 3 bases and J 5 bases; nucleotides not matched to a gene: 7. This CDR3 contains 14 residues. Germline values: CDR1 SGHDN, CDR2 FVKESK. The CDR3 nucleotides are TGTGCCAGCAGCCAGGAGGGAGGGTACAACGAGCAGTACTTC. Translation: CASSQEGGYNEQYF.

The rearrangement links TRBV20-1 to TRBJ1-1; D remains unclear. The CDR3 has 11 amino acids. Germline-derived CDR1 and CDR2 are DFQATT and SNEGSKA (reference sequence). V was trimmed by 2 bases and J by 3 bases, leaving 4 bases between them. The CDR3 region has the DNA TGCAGTGCTAGATCGTACACTGAAGCTTTCTTT. Its protein is CSARSYTEAFF.

The chain couples TRBV2 to TRBJ2-7, with 11 nucleotides matching TRBD1. CDR3 size: 14 residues. The trim removed 4 bases at V and 8 bases at J, leaving 7 bases unmatched. CDR1 and CDR2 from the germline V gene are SNHLY and FYNNEI. The CDR3 loop reads CASSADRGPLKQYF. In DNA, the CDR3 is TGTGCCAGCAGTGCGGACAGGGGGCCCTTAAAGCAGTACTTC.

The V and J genes are TRBV4-2 and TRBJ1-5; 9 positions match TRBD1. Germline trimming cut 0 bases from V and 7 bases from J; bases unmatched to any gene: 7. This CDR3 region has 16 residues. Germline lookup yields CDR1 LGHNA and CDR2 YNFKEQ. DNA of the CDR3: TGTGCCAGCAGCCAAGATGGGACAGGGAGGAGACAGCCCCAGCATTTT. Translating it yields CASSQDGTGRRQPQHF.

This clone was recorded only once. This chain connects TRBV27 to TRBJ2-1; 8 nucleotides line up with TRBD1. V was pared by 2 bases and J by 0 bases, with 6 bases of the junction left unmatched. Germline CDR1 and CDR2: MNHEY and SMNVEV (reference sequence). CDR3 length: 17 residues. CDR3 DNA: TGTGCCAGCAGTTTAGGGACAGGTACGAGCTCCTACAATGAGCAGTTCTTC. Translated, it gives CASSLGTGTSSYNEQFF.

The chain uses TRBV28 and TRBJ2-3, with 7 bases that match TRBD1. This CDR3 region has 19 residues. Germline V CDR1 and CDR2: MDHEN, SYDVKM. V lost 2 bases to trimming and J lost 2 bases; unmatched junction nucleotides: 16. CDR3 nucleotide sequence: TGTGCCAGCAGTTTAGCGTTAGGCCGGGACAGTTCCTACACAGATACGCAGTATTTT. Its translation: CASSLALGRDSSYTDTQYF.

The chain recombines TRBV5-6 with TRBJ1-1; a possible D gene is TRBD1 (5 bases). The germline gives CDR1 SGHDT, CDR2 YYEEEE. CDR3 length equals 14 residues. The ends were cut back, 0 bases at V and 1 base at J, with 7 bases in the middle. For the CDR3, the DNA is TGTGCCAGCAGCTTGGCAGGGCCGAACACTGAAGCTTTCTTT. It is translated as CASSLAGPNTEAFF.

CDR3 nucleotide sequence: TGTGCCAGTAGTAGCGGGGGGGCCGGAGCAGATACGCAGTATTTT. Translating gives CASSSGGAGADTQYF. This chain joins TRBV19 and TRBJ2-3; 9 bases align to TRBD2. V lost 4 bases to trimming and J lost 4 bases; unmatched junction nucleotides: 6. This CDR3 has 15 amino acids. Germline lookup yields CDR1 LNHDA and CDR2 SQIVND (reference sequence).

The chain uses TRBV7-3 and TRBJ2-1; possibly TRBD2 for D (5 bases). Germline CDR1 SGHTA, CDR2 FQGTGA. The CDR3 consists of 17 residues. Trimming took 1 base from V and 2 from J, leaving 15 bases between them. The CDR3 sequence: CASSLISGEPPYNEQFF. CDR3 nucleotides: TGTGCCAGCAGCTTAATCTCTGGGGAGCCCCCCTACAATGAGCAGTTCTTC.

V usage is TRBV5-4 and J usage is TRBJ1-1; 11 bases align to TRBD1. The trim removed 4 bases at V and 4 bases at J, leaving 6 bases unmatched. Germline lookup yields CDR1 SGHNT and CDR2 YYREEE (reference sequence). The CDR3 sequence is 15 residues long. Here the CDR3 DNA reads TGTGCCAGCAGCCCAGGACAGGGGGCGGCCACTGAAGCTTTCTTT. Its translation is CASSPGQGAATEAFF. The whole variable domain, remainder taken from reference TRBV5-4 and TRBJ1-1, is ETGVTQSPTHLIKTRGQQVTLRCSSQSGHNTVSWYQQALGQGPQFIFQYYREEENGRGNFPPRFSGLQFPNYSSELNVNALELDDSALYLCASSPGQGAATEAFFGQGTRLTVV.

The chain joins TRBV18 to TRBJ1-4; D call uncertain. Looked up from germline, CDR1 is KGHSH and CDR2 is LQKENI. There are 13 residues in the CDR3. V lost 3 bases to trimming and J lost 8 bases, with 10 bases between them. CDR3 residues: CASSPRVKEKLFF. In DNA form, the CDR3 reads TGTGCCAGCTCACCCCGGGTGAAAGAAAAACTGTTTTTT.

The chain carries TRBV14 and TRBJ2-7; the D is unclear. Germline values: CDR1 SGHDN, CDR2 FVKESK. V was clipped by 0 bases and J by 2 bases, with 11 bases between them. The CDR3 is 15 residues long. The CDR3 sequence: CASSQDGTVPYEQYF. CDR3 DNA sequence: TGTGCCAGCAGCCAAGATGGTACGGTTCCCTACGAGCAGTACTTC.